This record concerns one T cell receptor (beta chain) sequence. Sequencing was performed with immunoSEQ multiplex PCR; in TCRdb, only in-frame clones are kept and a portion is missing. Of over 200,000 clones in the sample, over 80% were seen once. This sample stems from a study of blood T cell repertoires in COVID-19. Study summary: Sources were T cells, B-cell-depleted T cells, or PBMCs; the material itself was cDNA or gDNA.

Sequenced input: PBMCs or T cells enriched from blood (not recorded which). This sequence was found in a woman in her 30s who had been exposed to COVID-19.

This chain's CDR3 is CASSLGTSGSGELFF. CDR3 DNA sequence: TGTGCCAGCAGCTTGGGGACTAGCGGGAGCGGGGAGCTGTTTTTT. The gene calls are TRBV11-2 and TRBJ2-2, with TRBD2 matching 14 bases. CDR3 length equals 15 residues. The V segment lost 3 bases and the J segment 7 bases; nucleotides outside the gene matches: 1. Germline CDR1 reads SGHAT; CDR2 reads FQNNGV.